A selection of T cell receptor beta chains follows, all from one sample in a study of blood T cell repertoires in COVID-19. This table comes from immunoSEQ multiplex PCR, and its TCRdb copy is limited to in-frame clones, with some not included. The data show approximately 410,000 clones, 86% seen once. The source material was peripheral blood. Receptor source: a woman between 25 and 40 years old with active or convalescent COVID-19. Each CDR3 is given with its conserved first and last residue. The D gene is left open where the match is weak. Size tells how often a clone was seen (once, few, many) or the class of an expanded clone, and some rows leave it out.

-,TRBV19,-,TRBJ1-5,TGTGCCAGTAGTATCGGTGCCGAGGATTATCAGCCCCAGCATTTT,CASSIGAEDYQPQHF
-,TRBV30,-,TRBJ1-1,TGTGCCTGGAGTGGACAGAAGAACACTGAAGCTTTCTTT,CAWSGQKNTEAFF
-,TRBV30,-,TRBJ1-1,TGTGCCTGGAGTCAAGCTTCTGAAGCTTTCTTT,CAWSQASEAFF
-,TRBV30,-,TRBJ1-5,TGTGCCTGTCAAGTAGGGGGCAATCAGCCCCAGCATTTT,CACQVGGNQPQHF
-,TRBV5-4,-,TRBJ2-3,TGTGCCAGCAGCCTACCATCCGTCGGTTCAAATACGCAGTATTTT,CASSLPSVGSNTQYF
-,TRBV6-5,-,TRBJ2-2,TGTGCCAGCAGTTACCAGGGGAGCGCAATCGGGGAGCTGTTTTTT,CASSYQGSAIGELFF
-,TRBV5-1,TRBD1,TRBJ2-7,TGCGCCAGCAGCTGGACAGGGGAGGGCTACGAGCAGTACTTC,CASSWTGEGYEQYF
-,TRBV19,TRBD1,TRBJ2-1,TGTGCCAGTAGTACCTGGACAGGGGTAAATGAGCAGTTCTTC,CASSTWTGVNEQFF
-,TRBV3-1/TRBV3-2,-,TRBJ1-4,TGTGCCAGCAGCCAAGACCCCCCGGGGGAAGTCAATGAAAAACTGTTTTTT,CASSQDPPGEVNEKLFF
-,TRBV9,-,TRBJ1-1,TGTGCCAGCAGCGCGGAGGGCCCAGTACCTGAAGCTTTCTTT,CASSAEGPVPEAFF
few,TRBV5-5,TRBD1,TRBJ1-2,TGTGCCAGCAGCTCCAACAGGGGGCTTAACTATGGCTACACCTTC,CASSSNRGLNYGYTF
-,TRBV20-1,-,TRBJ2-1,TGCAGTGCTAGTTACGTGAGCTCCTACAATGAGCAGTTCTTC,CSASYVSSYNEQFF
-,TRBV27,-,TRBJ1-5,TGTGCCAGCAGTTTGCGGGGAGTCAATCAGCCCCAGCATTTT,CASSLRGVNQPQHF
-,TRBV19,TRBD1,TRBJ1-1,TGTGCCACCCGACAGGGTTCTAAGACTGAAGCTTTCTTT,CATRQGSKTEAFF
-,TRBV12-5,TRBD2,TRBJ2-3,TGTGCTAGTGGTTTGGGTCCACAGAAAACTAGCGGGGGGGCCCTTCCTCCAGATACGCAGTATTTT,CASGLGPQKTSGGALPPDTQYF
-,TRBV18,-,TRBJ2-1,TGTGCCAGCTCATCTCGACTAGGCGACTACAATGAGCAGTTCTTC,CASSSRLGDYNEQFF
-,TRBV5-1,-,TRBJ1-1,TGCGCCAGCAGCTTGGATCTTCAGTTCAACACTGAAGCTTTCTTT,CASSLDLQFNTEAFF
-,TRBV7-9,-,TRBJ1-2,TGTGCCAGCAGCCCCCTGACAGTCCCTTCAGCTAACTATGGCTACACCTTC,CASSPLTVPSANYGYTF
-,TRBV6-1,-,TRBJ2-5,TGTGCCAGCAGTGAGGGCAGGGGATTCCAGACCCAGTACTTC,CASSEGRGFQTQYF
-,TRBV3-1/TRBV3-2,TRBD2,TRBJ2-7,TGTGCCAGCAGCCAATACACCGGGACTAGCGGCTCCTACGAGCAGTACTTC,CASSQYTGTSGSYEQYF
once,TRBV11-2,-,TRBJ1-1,TGTGCCAGCAGTCCGAGAATGATGAACACTGAAGCTTTCTTT,CASSPRMMNTEAFF
once,TRBV16,-,TRBJ1-6,TGTGCCAGCAGCCAATCTCCGGGTTACTCACCCCTCCACTTT,CASSQSPGYSPLHF
-,TRBV10-1,TRBD2,TRBJ2-7,TGCGCCAGCAGTGAGAACCAGGGAGGGTTCGGACGCGAGCAGTACTTC,CASSENQGGFGREQYF